Shown below are 9 T cell receptor beta chains from a single sample sequenced in a study of blood T cell repertoires in COVID-19. Assay: immunoSEQ multiplex PCR; the TCRdb copy retains only in-frame clones and omits some. The sample consists of some 140,000 clones, 84% of them appearing once. Specimen: PBMCs or T cells enriched from blood (not recorded which). Source of these receptors: a middle-aged man with acute COVID-19.

The chain uses TRBV4-1 and TRBJ2-3; tentative D call: TRBD2 (7 bases). Germline CDR1 reads MGHRA; CDR2 reads YSYEKL. The length of the CDR3 is 17 residues. The germline V and J ends were trimmed by 0 bases and 4 bases, with 17 bases remaining between them. The CDR3 here is CASSQEGRGVGPDTQYF. Here the CDR3 DNA reads TGCGCCAGCAGCCAAGAGGGGAGGGGGGTTGGTCCAGATACGCAGTATTTT.

The chain joins TRBV14 to TRBJ2-7, with 16 bases identical to TRBD2. CDR3 length equals 16 residues. The V gene end was trimmed by 3 bases and the J gene end by 6 bases; junction bases not matched to a gene: 5. Germline V gene sequence: CDR1 SGHDN, CDR2 FVKESK. Here the CDR3 reads CASSHGTSGRAGEQYF. The CDR3 DNA reads as TGTGCCAGCAGCCACGGGACTAGCGGGAGGGCGGGCGAGCAGTACTTC.

The chain couples TRBV28 to TRBJ2-1; TRBD2 agrees at 9 bases. V lost 3 bases and J lost 0; bases outside the gene matches: 9. Germline CDR1 reads MDHEN; CDR2 reads SYDVKM. The CDR3 covers 18 residues. The CDR3 sequence is CASSFGLQREDSYNEQFF. CDR3 bases: TGTGCCAGCAGTTTTGGACTACAGCGGGAGGACTCCTACAATGAGCAGTTCTTC.

This clone was recorded a few times. The chain carries TRBV28 and TRBJ2-1, with 8 nucleotides matching TRBD2. CDR1 and CDR2 from the germline V gene are MDHEN and SYDVKM. This CDR3 region has 16 residues. Unmatched junction bases numbered 12, after V lost 5 bases and J lost 6 bases. CDR3 DNA sequence: TGTGCCAGCAGTCCCCCGGGACTAGAGTCCCTCAATGAGCAGTTCTTC. Protein: CASSPPGLESLNEQFF.

V and J are TRBV7-2 and TRBJ2-3; TRBD2 aligns across 10 bases. Germline CDR1 SGHTA, CDR2 FQGNSA. This CDR3 is built from 16 residues. With V trimmed by 5 bases and J by 0 bases, 5 bases remained unmatched. The CDR3, as DNA: TGTGCCAGCAGCCCCCAAGCGGGGGGGAGCACAGATACGCAGTATTTT. This encodes CASSPQAGGSTDTQYF.

The chain joins TRBV9 to TRBJ1-4, with 9 bases lining up with TRBD1. After removal of 0 bases from V and 5 bases from J, the junction contained 2 bases not matched to a gene. Germline CDR1 reads SGDLS; CDR2 reads YYNGEE. The CDR3 sequence is 15 residues long. The CDR3 region has the DNA TGTGCCAGCAGCGTAGGAGGGACAGGGAATGAAAAACTGTTTTTT. Translation gives CASSVGGTGNEKLFF. Full variable domain (missing parts from reference TRBV9 and TRBJ1-4): DSGVTQTPKHLITATGQRVTLRCSPRSGDLSVYWYQQSLDQGLQFLIQYYNGEERAKGNILERFSAQQFPDLHSELNLSSLELGDSALYFCASSVGGTGNEKLFFGSGTQLSVL.

The chain carries TRBV5-6 and TRBJ2-2, with 11 bases fitting TRBD2. In germline, CDR1 is SGHDT, CDR2 YYEEEE. The length of the CDR3 is 15 residues. V was clipped by 2 bases and J by 5 bases; unmatched bases: 2. CDR3 sequence: CASSFTSGSTGELFF. In DNA form, the CDR3 reads TGTGCCAGCAGCTTCACTAGCGGGAGTACCGGGGAGCTGTTTTTT.

This clone has a single count. The rearrangement links TRBV5-1 to TRBJ2-7, with 8 bases matching TRBD1. This CDR3 has 15 amino acids. Germline V gene lookup returns CDR1 SGHRS and CDR2 YFSETQ. J gave up 5 bases and V 4 bases, and 11 bases lay outside the gene matches. The CDR3 protein is CASSPAGQGNHEQYF. CDR3 DNA sequence: TGCGCCAGCAGCCCGGCCGGACAGGGTAACCACGAGCAGTACTTC.

The chain has TRBV6-4 and TRBJ2-1; tentatively, D is TRBD2 (5 bases). This CDR3 comprises 16 residues. Looked up from germline, CDR1 is MRHNA and CDR2 is SNTAGT. Trimming removed 5 bases at V and 0 bases at J, with 14 bases between. The CDR3 spells CASSPFSGPSYNEQFF. The CDR3 DNA reads as TGTGCCAGCAGTCCCTTCAGCGGACCCTCCTACAATGAGCAGTTCTTC.